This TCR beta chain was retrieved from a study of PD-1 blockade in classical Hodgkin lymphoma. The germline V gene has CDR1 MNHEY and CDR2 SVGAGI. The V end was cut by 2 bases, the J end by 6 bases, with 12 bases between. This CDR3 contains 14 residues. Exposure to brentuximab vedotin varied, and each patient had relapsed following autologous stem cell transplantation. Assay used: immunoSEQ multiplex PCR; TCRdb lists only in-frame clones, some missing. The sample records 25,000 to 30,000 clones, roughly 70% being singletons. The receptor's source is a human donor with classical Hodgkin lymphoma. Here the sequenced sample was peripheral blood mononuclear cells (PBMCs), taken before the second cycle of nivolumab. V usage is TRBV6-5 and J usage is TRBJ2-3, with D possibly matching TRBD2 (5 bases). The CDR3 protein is CASSYGGPSDTQYF. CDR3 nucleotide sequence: TGTGCCAGCAGTTACGGAGGCCCTTCGGATACGCAGTATTTT.